Sequencing of this T cell receptor (beta chain) was carried out in a study of cytomegalovirus exposure and HLA in healthy donors. V lost 0 bases and J 5 bases, leaving 7 bases between the germline ends. Per the germline V gene, CDR1 is KGHSH and CDR2 is LQKENI. This CDR3 comprises 13 residues. Findings and caveats of the study: The only immune exposure information that was available was CMV serostatus.

Concerning this clone: The antigen is unknown.

The primer mix had 60 Vbeta and 13 Jbeta primers. This table comes from immunoSEQ multiplex PCR, and its TCRdb copy is limited to in-frame clones, with some not included. The table has 97,000 or so clones, roughly 81% seen once. The receptor was isolated from a man aged 40-49 years in good health and CMV-seronegative. The chain joins TRBV18 to TRBJ1-1; D not resolved. What was sequenced was PBMCs. DNA of the CDR3: TGTGCCAGCTCACCACCCCAGAAGACTGAAGCTTTCTTT. It specifies CASSPPQKTEAFF.